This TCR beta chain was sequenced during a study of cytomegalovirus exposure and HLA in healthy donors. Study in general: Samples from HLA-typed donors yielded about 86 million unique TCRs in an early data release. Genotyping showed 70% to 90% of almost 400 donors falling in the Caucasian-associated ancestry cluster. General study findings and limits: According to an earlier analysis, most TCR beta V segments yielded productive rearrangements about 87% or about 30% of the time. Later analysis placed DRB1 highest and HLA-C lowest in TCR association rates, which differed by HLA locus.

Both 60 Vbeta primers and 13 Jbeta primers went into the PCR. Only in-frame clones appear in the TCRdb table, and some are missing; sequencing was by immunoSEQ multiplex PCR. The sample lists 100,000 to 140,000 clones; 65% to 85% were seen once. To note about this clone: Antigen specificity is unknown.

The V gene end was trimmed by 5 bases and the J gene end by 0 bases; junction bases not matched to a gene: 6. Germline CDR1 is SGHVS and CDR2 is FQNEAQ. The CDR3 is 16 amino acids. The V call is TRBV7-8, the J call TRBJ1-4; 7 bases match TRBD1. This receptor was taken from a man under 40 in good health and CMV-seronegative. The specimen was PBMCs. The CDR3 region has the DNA TGTGCCAGCAGCCCCTGGACAGGTGCAACTAATGAAAAACTGTTTTTT. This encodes CASSPWTGATNEKLFF.